Reported below is one TCR beta chain. Next came a second PCR, run for about 7 to 12 cycles, which used a sample-barcoded 5' primer along with a J-beta primer mix. MiXCR, run by TCRdb on the 5' RACE reads, gives a single entry per CDR3 protein. Of under 2,000,000 distinct CDR3 sequences in the sample, about 50% were seen once. The sample is drawn from a study of blood T cells in healthy people across ages. Trimming left V 4 bases short and J 4 bases short, with 10 bases between. The CDR3 sequence is 12 residues long. Germline CDR1 DFQATT, CDR2 SNEGSKA (reference sequence). Sequencing input: blood. The rearrangement links TRBV20-1 to TRBJ1-2; TRBD1 might be the D (5 bases). The source of this sequence is a woman in her forties in good health. The DNA for the CDR3 is TGCAGTGCTATCGACAGTCCCTATGGCTACACCTTC. Translated, it gives CSAIDSPYGYTF.